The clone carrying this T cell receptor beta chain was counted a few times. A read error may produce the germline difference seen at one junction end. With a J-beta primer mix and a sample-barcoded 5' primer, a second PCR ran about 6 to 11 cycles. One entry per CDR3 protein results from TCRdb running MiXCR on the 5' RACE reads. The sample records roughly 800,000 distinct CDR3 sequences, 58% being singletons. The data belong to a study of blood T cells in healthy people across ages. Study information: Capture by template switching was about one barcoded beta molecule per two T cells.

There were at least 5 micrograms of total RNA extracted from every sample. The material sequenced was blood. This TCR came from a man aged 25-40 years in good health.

Here the CDR3 DNA reads TGTGCCAGCAGCCTAGCGGGGGGAGCAGATACGCAGTATTTT. Encoded protein: CASSLAGGADTQYF. The J gene is TRBJ2-3, the V gene TRBV5-1, with TRBD2 matching 11 bases. Germline CDR1 reads SGHRS; CDR2 reads YFSETQ. The CDR3 consists of 14 residues.